The rows below give T cell receptor beta chains drawn from one sample of a study of identical twins. TCRdb independently ran MiXCR on the 5' RACE reads; one entry per CDR3 protein. The sample has about 460,000 distinct CDR3 sequences, approximately 15% seen once; the top ten hold approximately 0.52%. This same sample was also taken into another study, of yellow fever vaccine responses in identical twins.

Sequencing was carried out using CD4+ T cells sorted from blood. The receptors derive from a woman in her late teens or twenties in good health. CDR3s include the opening cysteine and the closing phenylalanine or tryptophan. Fields, in order: V gene, clone size, D gene, J gene, CDR3 DNA, CDR3 protein. A D gene is named only where the DNA matches it firmly. Expanded clones get a size class; other rows say once, few or many, or leave the size out.

>TRBV18|.|.|TRBJ2-7
TGTGCCAGCTCACCATCATGGGGGCCCTACGAGCAGTACTTC
CASSPSWGPYEQYF
>TRBV12-3/TRBV12-4|.|.|TRBJ2-7
TGTGCCAGCAGTATAATCGGGACACCCCTCGGCGAGCAGTACTTC
CASSIIGTPLGEQYF
>TRBV12-3/TRBV12-4|many|.|TRBJ2-5
TGTGCCAGCAGGTCTTACCAAGAGACCCAGTACTTC
CASRSYQETQYF
>TRBV12-3/TRBV12-4|few|.|TRBJ1-6
TGTGCCAGCAGGGCCCCGGGATTAGTTAATTCACCCCTCCACTTT
CASRAPGLVNSPLHF
>TRBV5-6|many|.|TRBJ2-3
TGTGCCAGCAGCTTGCAGGAGCTGTCCACAGATACGCAGTATTTT
CASSLQELSTDTQYF
>TRBV4-3|few|TRBD2|TRBJ2-7
TGCGCCAGCAGCCGCGGTATCAGCGGGGAGTACGAGCAGTACTTC
CASSRGISGEYEQYF
>TRBV5-1|few|.|TRBJ2-7
TGCGCCAGCAGCTTGGTTGAGATAACCTACGAGCAGTACTTC
CASSLVEITYEQYF
>TRBV20-1|few|TRBD2|TRBJ2-7
TGCAGTGCTCCTAGCGGGAGGAACTCCTACGAGCAGTACTTC
CSAPSGRNSYEQYF
>TRBV7-9|.|.|TRBJ2-3
TGTGCCAGCAGCTTAGACCACGGGGATACGCAGTATTTT
CASSLDHGDTQYF
>TRBV7-2|few|.|TRBJ1-6
TGTGCCAGCAGCTTAGATTCTTACTCACCCCTCCACTTT
CASSLDSYSPLHF
>TRBV5-1|.|TRBD1|TRBJ1-2
TGCGCCAGCAGCTTCGACAGGGTCTCTGGCTACACCTTC
CASSFDRVSGYTF
>TRBV7-9|few|TRBD1|TRBJ1-1
TGTGCCAGCAGCGGACCAGGGGGCGGCTTTGAAGCTTTCTTT
CASSGPGGGFEAFF
>TRBV6-1|few|.|TRBJ1-1
TGTGCCAGCAGGCCGCAGGGATTTAAGGGCACTGAAGCTTTCTTT
CASRPQGFKGTEAFF
>TRBV5-1|.|.|TRBJ1-5
TGCGCCAGCAGCCAGGCGGGGGACGCTCAGCCCCAGCATTTT
CASSQAGDAQPQHF
>TRBV2|.|TRBD1|TRBJ1-6
TGTGCCAGACAGGGGGCAGGGAATTCACCCCTCCACTTT
CARQGAGNSPLHF
>TRBV7-8|.|TRBD1|TRBJ1-1
TGTGCCAGCAGCCGGAGGGGGCGAACGCCCAGAGCTTTCTTT
CASSRRGRTPRAFF
>TRBV6-5|.|TRBD2|TRBJ2-2
TGTGCCAGCAGTTTAGGGACTAGCGGGAACGGGAAGCTGTTTTTT
CASSLGTSGNGKLFF
>TRBV20-1|.|.|TRBJ2-2
TGCAGTGCCGCATCGGGACCCCCCGCCGGGGAGCTGTTTTTT
CSAASGPPAGELFF
>TRBV6-1|.|.|TRBJ2-3
TGTGCCAGCTCCCGTGGGACTTACCCTTTAAGCACAGATACGCAGTATTTT
CASSRGTYPLSTDTQYF
>TRBV3-1|few|TRBD2|TRBJ2-1
TGTGCCAGCAGCCAAGATGCGGGAGGGCAATACAATGAGCAGTTCTTC
CASSQDAGGQYNEQFF
>TRBV12-3/TRBV12-4|.|TRBD2|TRBJ2-4
TGTGCCAGCAGTTATAGCGGGGGGGCTCTAGCCAAAAACATTCAGTACTTC
CASSYSGGALAKNIQYF
>TRBV12-3/TRBV12-4|many|.|TRBJ1-3
TGTGCCAGCAAAATCAGCATCTCTGGAAACACCATATATTTT
CASKISISGNTIYF
>TRBV24-1|few|.|TRBJ2-3
TGTGCCACCAGTGTTCGGGAGCGCAGGGTTGATACGCAGTATTTT
CATSVRERRVDTQYF
>TRBV4-2|.|.|TRBJ2-3
TGTGCCAGCAGCCAATATGGTGGGAAGGTGGATACGCAGTATTTT
CASSQYGGKVDTQYF
>TRBV6-5|.|TRBD1|TRBJ2-2
TGTGCCAGCATTTTGACAGGGGACACCGGGGAGCTGTTTTTT
CASILTGDTGELFF
>TRBV7-2|few|TRBD2|TRBJ2-3
TGTGCCAGCAGCCTAACAGCGGGACCCACAGATACGCAGTATTTT
CASSLTAGPTDTQYF
>TRBV4-1|.|TRBD2|TRBJ2-1
TGCGCCAGCAGCCAAGGCCCGGGACTAGCGGTCCTAAAGCAGTTCTTC
CASSQGPGLAVLKQFF
>TRBV7-9|few|.|TRBJ2-3
TGTGCCAGCAGCTTAGCTACCCAGCAGACAGATACGCAGTATTTT
CASSLATQQTDTQYF
>TRBV7-9|many|TRBD2|TRBJ2-1
TGTGCCAGCAGCTTAGCTAGCGGGGGTTCCAATGAGCAGTTCTTC
CASSLASGGSNEQFF
>TRBV7-9|.|TRBD1|TRBJ1-1
TGTGCCAGCAGCCCGACGAGGACAGGGACAACTGAAGCTTTCTTT
CASSPTRTGTTEAFF
>TRBV7-2|.|.|TRBJ2-1
TGTGCCAGCAGCTTAGCCTATGAGCGGTTCTTC
CASSLAYERFF
>TRBV20-1|few|.|TRBJ2-7
TGCAGTGCTAGAGAGTCCGGTAAGGGACAAACCGAGCAGTACTTC
CSARESGKGQTEQYF
>TRBV25-1|few|.|TRBJ2-5
TGTGCCAGCAGTGAATGGGTCGGCACCTCAAGAGGAGAGACCCAGTACTTC
CASSEWVGTSRGETQYF
>TRBV5-1|few|.|TRBJ2-5
TGCGCCAGTCTACGGACCCTCGATGGGGAGACCCAGTACTTC
CASLRTLDGETQYF
>TRBV10-3|.|TRBD1|TRBJ1-2
TGTGCCATCAGTGAGCCAGGGACAGGCCTCTATGGCTACACCTTC
CAISEPGTGLYGYTF
>TRBV6-5|many|.|TRBJ2-4
TGTGCCAGCAGGGGGGGGGGCGCCAAAAACATTCAGTACTTC
CASRGGGAKNIQYF
>TRBV20-1|many|TRBD2|TRBJ2-1
TGCAGTGCTAGAGGGACTAGCGGAGATGAGCAGTTCTTC
CSARGTSGDEQFF
>TRBV20-1|few|.|TRBJ2-5
TGCAGTGCTAGAAATGGGGAGACCCAGTACTTC
CSARNGETQYF
>TRBV11-2|.|TRBD2|TRBJ2-1
TGTGCCAGCAGCCCAGGACTAGCGGGGGCCATTGGGCAGTTCTTC
CASSPGLAGAIGQFF
>TRBV2|.|.|TRBJ2-2
TGTACCAGCAGACCCCCAGGTGGGCAGTTCGCGAACACCGGGGAGCTGTTTTTT
CTSRPPGGQFANTGELFF
>TRBV6-5|.|.|TRBJ1-2
TGTGCCAGCAGTTACAGGGGAACCGACTATGGCTACACCTTC
CASSYRGTDYGYTF
>TRBV5-6|.|TRBD1|TRBJ2-3
TGTGCCAGCAGCTTCGTACAGGGGGGCACAGATACGCAGTATTTT
CASSFVQGGTDTQYF
>TRBV30|once|.|TRBJ2-6
TGTGCCTGGAGTTTTGGGGCCAACGTCCTGACTTTC
CAWSFGANVLTF
>TRBV20-1|.|.|TRBJ2-3
TGCAGTGTTGGACTAAAGGGCACAGATACGCAGTATTTT
CSVGLKGTDTQYF
>TRBV15|once|TRBD1|TRBJ1-2
TGTGCCACCAGCAGTATTAGACAGGGGGCAGGTTATGGCTACACCTTC
CATSSIRQGAGYGYTF
>TRBV19|.|.|TRBJ2-4
TGTGCCAGTAGTATTAGTGGTAGCGGTATACAACTAGCCAAAAACATTCAGTACTTC
CASSISGSGIQLAKNIQYF
>TRBV6-1|few|.|TRBJ1-1
TGTGCCAGCAAAAGGGCAGCGACGAACACTGAAGCTTTCTTT
CASKRAATNTEAFF
>TRBV5-1|.|TRBD2|TRBJ2-7
TGCGCCAGCAGCTTGATAGCGGGGGGATCCTACGAGCAGTACTTC
CASSLIAGGSYEQYF
>TRBV20-1|few|.|TRBJ1-1
TGCAGTGCTAGTCGAGGTAACACTGAAGCTTTCTTT
CSASRGNTEAFF
>TRBV9|few|TRBD1|TRBJ2-5
TGTGCCAGCGGGGGACAGGGGAGTTCGGAGACCCAGTACTTC
CASGGQGSSETQYF
>TRBV6-5|.|TRBD2|TRBJ2-2
TGTGCCAGCAGTTACCAATATAGCGGGAGGGCCACCGGGGAGCTGTTTTTT
CASSYQYSGRATGELFF
>TRBV20-1|many|.|TRBJ2-7
TGCAGTGCTAGAGGGGTGTCTACCTACGAGCAGTACTTC
CSARGVSTYEQYF
>TRBV18|few|TRBD2|TRBJ2-7
TGTGCCAGCTCACCCAGACTAGCGGGAATTTACGAGCAGTACTTC
CASSPRLAGIYEQYF
>TRBV11-2|few|TRBD1|TRBJ2-7
TGTGCCAGCAGCCGGTGGGGACAGATCTCCTACGAGCAGTACTTC
CASSRWGQISYEQYF
>TRBV7-3|few|.|TRBJ2-3
TGTGCCAGCAGCTTAGGTCCTCAGCCAAGCACAGATACGCAGTATTTT
CASSLGPQPSTDTQYF
>TRBV2|few|.|TRBJ2-2
TGTGCCAGCAGGTCAGGGCTCGGGGAGCTGTTTTTT
CASRSGLGELFF